This section outlines one TCR beta chain sequence together with its context. No antigen is known for it. The V gene's germline CDR1 is SQVTM and CDR2 ANQGSEA. This CDR3 has 14 amino acids. Trimming left V 7 bases short and J 5 bases short, with 18 bases between. Treatment denoted: 19 received Ad26.COV2.S at low or high dose, single or two shots; about 5 received placebo; per-sample allocation not given. The investigators took samples on day 63 after the first vaccine or placebo injection. Produced via immunoSEQ multiplex PCR; TCRdb's table is partial and in-frame only. Altogether about 350,000 clones are present, about 88% being singletons, with the ten largest covering 5.5% to 7%. The data belong to a study of Ad26.COV2.S vaccination and SARS-CoV-2 variants. Across the whole study: The donor belonged to the COV1001 Ad26.COV2.S trial arm. Once, or twice with 56 days between doses, Ad26.COV2.S was given intramuscularly.

Broader study findings: Vaccinees displayed broader spike-specific TCR repertoires than placebo recipients.

The source is a person between 18 and 60 years old who received the Ad26.COV2.S COVID-19 vaccine or a placebo. The V gene is TRBV29-1, the J gene TRBJ2-4, with D possibly TRBD1 on 5 matching bases. Sequencing used peripheral blood, obtained in a trial of Ad26.COV2.S vaccine versus placebo. The CDR3 DNA reads as TGCAGCGCCCCCGTGCAGGGTGGTGAAAACATTCAGTACTTC. Translating it yields CSAPVQGGENIQYF.